Listed here is a single T cell receptor (beta chain). This clonotype is classified as medium-sized (0.01 to 0.1%). Its antigen has not been determined. Base qualities are not recorded, but no much larger clone differs from it by a single base. The library came from 5' RACE. Sequencing instrument: NextSeq 500. Unique molecular identifiers were attached to individual cDNA molecules in the TCR library protocol so that sequencing error and PCR bias could be corrected. Both TCR alpha and beta chains were sequenced, and tight co-correlation was observed between alpha and beta sequence abundances in each sample. As for the original processing: Decombinator V4 was used to annotate the V gene, J gene and CDR3 of the TCR sequences. TCRs were defined as expanded if a significant change between any two time points was detected under a Poisson model with p below 0.0001. Abundances of TCRs were expressed as counts per million after normalisation to the total number of TCRs sequenced in each sample. TRAV1-2 paired with TRAJ12, TRAJ20 or TRAJ33 defined MAIT TCRs, while TRAV10 paired with TRAJ18 defined iNKT TCRs. A search of VDJdb, accessed on 1 November 2021, was run for TCRs annotated to CMV, EBV and SARS-CoV-2, with TCRs annotated for multiple antigens excluded. TCRdb redid the processing of the public reads, applying fastp at Q25 and MiXCR, and retained in-frame beta chains. Duplicate CDR3 protein sequences are folded into a single record with the most common DNA and genes. The V and J calls, along with clone size, are taken from TCRdb and not from the paper's own processing. Here the sample has approximately 28,000 distinct CDR3 sequences; 4.5% to 6% occur a single time. Together, the top ten hold under 4.5% of the sample.

There are 14 amino acids in the CDR3, from cysteine to phenylalanine inclusive. Only the CDR3 portion is preserved as DNA: 42 bases, with reading frame beginning at the first base. The junction shows trimming of 1 base on V and 5 bases on J, plus 11 bases between the germline ends. Per the germline V gene (reference sequence), MNHNY is the CDR1 and SVGAGI is the CDR2. These data belong to a study of early T cells in non-severe SARS-CoV-2 infection (dated by TCRdb to about 2021). About the full investigation: TCR sequencing used bulk RNA from unsorted whole blood, so alpha and beta chains could not be paired.

Here is what the overall study found, with its caveats: Matching against VDJdb was skewed toward anti-spike CD8 responses, likely underestimated virus-specific expansions, and missed private and CD4 specificities.

A case-control design nested within a healthcare worker cohort in London, UK, was used, with weekly nasopharyngeal swab PCR tests and blood sampling performed. Healthcare workers were recruited during the week of the UK lockdown, between 23 and 31 March 2020, and followed weekly for up to roughly 15 weeks. The sequence is built from TRBV6-6 and TRBJ1-2; TRBD1 is a weak D gene call, 6 bases matching. The sample was whole blood. The clonotype was recovered from an adult who was a healthcare worker with PCR-confirmed SARS-CoV-2 infection or an uninfected control (not recorded which). The CDR3 sequence is CASSYWEQGYGYTF. The bases read TGTGCCAGCAGTTACTGGGAACAGGGTTATGGCTACACCTTC.